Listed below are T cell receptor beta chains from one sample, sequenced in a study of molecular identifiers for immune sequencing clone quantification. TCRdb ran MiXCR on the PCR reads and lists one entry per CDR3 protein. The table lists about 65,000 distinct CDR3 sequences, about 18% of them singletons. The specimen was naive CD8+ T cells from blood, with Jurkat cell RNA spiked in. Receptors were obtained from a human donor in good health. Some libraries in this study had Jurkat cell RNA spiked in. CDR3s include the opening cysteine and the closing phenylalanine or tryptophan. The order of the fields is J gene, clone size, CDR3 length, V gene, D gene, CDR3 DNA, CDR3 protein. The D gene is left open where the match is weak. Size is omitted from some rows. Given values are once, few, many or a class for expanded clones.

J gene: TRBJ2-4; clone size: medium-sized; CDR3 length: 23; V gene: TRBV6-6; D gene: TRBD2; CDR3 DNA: TGTGCCACCCAGAGTCGGCAAGAACCCGTGGTGTCTAGCGGGAGTGTTGGCAAAAACATTCAGTACTTC; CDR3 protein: CATQSRQEPVVSSGSVGKNIQYF
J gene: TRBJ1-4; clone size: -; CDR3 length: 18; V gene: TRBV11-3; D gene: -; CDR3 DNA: TGTGCCAGCAGCTTCTCCGCGGGGGCGTCAGTGGCTAATGAAAAACTGTTTTTT; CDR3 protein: CASSFSAGASVANEKLFF
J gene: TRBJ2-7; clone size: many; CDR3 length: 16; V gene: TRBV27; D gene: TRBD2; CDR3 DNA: TGTGCCAGCAGTCTTAGCGGGGTAGCGGGATCCTACGAGCAGTACTTC; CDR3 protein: CASSLSGVAGSYEQYF
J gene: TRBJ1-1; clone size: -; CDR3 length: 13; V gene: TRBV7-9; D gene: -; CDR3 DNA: TGTGCCAGCAGCCGAACATTGAACACTAAAGCTTTCTTT; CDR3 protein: CASSRTLNTKAFF
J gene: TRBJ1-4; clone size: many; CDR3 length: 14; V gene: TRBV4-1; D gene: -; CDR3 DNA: TGCGCCAGCAGCCATTTGACCGGGGGCGAAAAACTGTTTTTT; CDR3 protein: CASSHLTGGEKLFF
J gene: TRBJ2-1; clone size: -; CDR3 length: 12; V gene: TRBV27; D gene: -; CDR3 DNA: TGTGCCAGCAGTTTACAGGGTGGTGAGCAGTTCTTC; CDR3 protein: CASSLQGGEQFF
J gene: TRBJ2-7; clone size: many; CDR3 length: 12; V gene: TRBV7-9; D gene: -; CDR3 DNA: TGTGCCAGCAGCTCACCTAGACAGGAGCAGTACTTC; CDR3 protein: CASSSPRQEQYF
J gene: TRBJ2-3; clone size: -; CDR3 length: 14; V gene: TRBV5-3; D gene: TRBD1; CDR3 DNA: TGTGCCAGCGGACATGGACAGGGTACAGATACGCAGTATTTT; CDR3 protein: CASGHGQGTDTQYF
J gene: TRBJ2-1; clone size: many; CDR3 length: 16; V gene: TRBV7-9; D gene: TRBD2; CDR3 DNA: TGTGCCAGCAGCTTAGGGTTAGCGGGAGGGCCCGGAGAGCAGTTCTTC; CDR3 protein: CASSLGLAGGPGEQFF
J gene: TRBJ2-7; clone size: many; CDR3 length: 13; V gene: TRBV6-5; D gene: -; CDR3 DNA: TGTGCCAGCAGTTACTCGAACATGGGCGAGCAGTACTTC; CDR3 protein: CASSYSNMGEQYF
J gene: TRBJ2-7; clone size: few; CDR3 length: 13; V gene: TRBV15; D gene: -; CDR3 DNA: TGTGCCACCAGCAGCGGGGAGTCCTACGAGCAGTACTTC; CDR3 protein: CATSSGESYEQYF
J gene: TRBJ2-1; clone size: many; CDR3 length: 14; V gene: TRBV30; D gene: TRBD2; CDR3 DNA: TGTGCCTGGAGACTGGGACTAGCGGACAATGAGCAGTCCTTC; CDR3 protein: CAWRLGLADNEQSF
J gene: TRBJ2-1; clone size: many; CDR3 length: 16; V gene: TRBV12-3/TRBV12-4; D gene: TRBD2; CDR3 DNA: TGTGCCAGCAGACAGACTAGCGGGAACAACCGGTATGAGCAGTTCTTC; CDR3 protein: CASRQTSGNNRYEQFF
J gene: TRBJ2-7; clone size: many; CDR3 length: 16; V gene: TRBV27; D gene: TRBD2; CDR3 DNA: TGTGCCAGCAGTTTAGTAGGGGCTAGCGGGAGTTACGAGCAGTACTTC; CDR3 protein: CASSLVGASGSYEQYF
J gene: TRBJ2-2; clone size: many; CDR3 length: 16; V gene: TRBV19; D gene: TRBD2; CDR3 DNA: TGTGCCAGTACGGGACTAGCGGGTGGGAACACCGGGGAGCTGTTTTTT; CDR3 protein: CASTGLAGGNTGELFF
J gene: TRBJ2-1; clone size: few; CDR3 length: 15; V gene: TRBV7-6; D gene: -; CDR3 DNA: TGTGCCAGCAGATTAACGGCGGGGGCCAACAATGGGCAGTTCTTC; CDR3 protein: CASRLTAGANNGQFF
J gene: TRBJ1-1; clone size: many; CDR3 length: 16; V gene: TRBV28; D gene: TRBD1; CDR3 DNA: TGTGCCAGCAGTCACGACAGGGGGCGAGGGTTTCCTGAAGCTTTCTTT; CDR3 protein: CASSHDRGRGFPEAFF
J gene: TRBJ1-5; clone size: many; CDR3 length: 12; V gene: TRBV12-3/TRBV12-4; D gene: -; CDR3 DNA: TGTGCCAGCAGTTTGGGCGGAGGGCCCCAGCATTTT; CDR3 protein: CASSLGGGPQHF
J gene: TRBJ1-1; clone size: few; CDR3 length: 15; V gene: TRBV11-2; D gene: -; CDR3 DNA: TGTGCCAGCAACCAACTTCCCTACCCGGACACTGAAGCTTTCTTT; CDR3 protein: CASNQLPYPDTEAFF
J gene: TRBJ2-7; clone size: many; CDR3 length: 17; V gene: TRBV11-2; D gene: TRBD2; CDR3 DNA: TGTGCCAGCAACCCCCTCCCGAGCAGCGGGAGGGCCCACGAGCAGTACTTC; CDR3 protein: CASNPLPSSGRAHEQYF
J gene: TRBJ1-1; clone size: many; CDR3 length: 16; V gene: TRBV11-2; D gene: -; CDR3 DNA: TGTGCCAGCAGCTTAGATCGGTGGGGGCCGAATACTGAAGCTTTCTTT; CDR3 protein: CASSLDRWGPNTEAFF
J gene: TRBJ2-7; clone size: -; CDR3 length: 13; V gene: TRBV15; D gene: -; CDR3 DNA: TGTGCCACCAGCCGAGCGCGCGCCTACGAGCAGTACTTC; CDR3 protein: CATSRARAYEQYF
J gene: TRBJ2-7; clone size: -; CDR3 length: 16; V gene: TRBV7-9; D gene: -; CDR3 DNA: TGTGCCAGCAGCTTATATCGTGCCGGGATGGCCTACGGGCAATACTTC; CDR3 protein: CASSLYRAGMAYGQYF
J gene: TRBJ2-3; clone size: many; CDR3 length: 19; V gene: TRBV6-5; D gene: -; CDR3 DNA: TGTGCCAGCAGCATGACGGGAGTGGCCAGCGGGTTCCTCACAGATACGCAGTATTTT; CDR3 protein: CASSMTGVASGFLTDTQYF
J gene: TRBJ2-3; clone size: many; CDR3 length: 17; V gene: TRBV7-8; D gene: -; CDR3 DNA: TGTGCCAGCAGCTTAGGGGTGAGCGGATCTAGCACAGATACGCAGTATTTT; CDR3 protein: CASSLGVSGSSTDTQYF
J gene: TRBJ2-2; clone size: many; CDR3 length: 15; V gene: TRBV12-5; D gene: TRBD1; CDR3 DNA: TGTGCTAGTGGTATCGGGACAGGAAACACCGGGGAGCTGTTTTTT; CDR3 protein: CASGIGTGNTGELFF
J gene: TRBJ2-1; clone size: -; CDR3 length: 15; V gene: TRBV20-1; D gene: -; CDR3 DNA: TGCAGTGCTAGAGAATCGACACGAACGGTCCATGAGCAGTTCTTC; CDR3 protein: CSARESTRTVHEQFF
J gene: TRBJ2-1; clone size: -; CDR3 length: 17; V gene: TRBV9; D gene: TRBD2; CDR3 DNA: TGTGCCAGCAGCCTTCGTGATAGCGGGAGCTCCTACAATGAGCAGTTCTTC; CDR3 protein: CASSLRDSGSSYNEQFF
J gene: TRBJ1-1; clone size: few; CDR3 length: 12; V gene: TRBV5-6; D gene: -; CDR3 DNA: TGTGCCAGCAGCTACGGACACCTTGAAGCTTTCTTT; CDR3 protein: CASSYGHLEAFF
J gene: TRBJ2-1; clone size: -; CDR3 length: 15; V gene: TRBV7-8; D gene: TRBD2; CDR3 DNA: TGTGCCAGCAGCGAAATCCGGGACTACTTCAATGAGCAGTTCTTC; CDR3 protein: CASSEIRDYFNEQFF
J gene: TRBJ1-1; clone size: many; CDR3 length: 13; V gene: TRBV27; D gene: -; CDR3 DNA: TGTGCCAGCAGTTTATCAGTGAACACTGAAGCTTTCTTT; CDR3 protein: CASSLSVNTEAFF
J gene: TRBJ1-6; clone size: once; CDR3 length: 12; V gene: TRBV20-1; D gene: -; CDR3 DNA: TGCAGTGCTAGAACTATGGCTTCACCCCACCACTTT; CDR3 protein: CSARTMASPHHF
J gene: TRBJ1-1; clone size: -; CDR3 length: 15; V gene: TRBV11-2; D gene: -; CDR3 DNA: TGTGCCAGCAGCTTCTTCCCGGGGCCGGGCACTGAAGCTTTCTTT; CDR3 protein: CASSFFPGPGTEAFF
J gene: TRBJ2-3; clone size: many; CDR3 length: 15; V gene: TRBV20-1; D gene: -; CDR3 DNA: TGCAGTGCTAGAGATCATTTGGGAAGAGCAGATACGCAGTATTTT; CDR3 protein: CSARDHLGRADTQYF
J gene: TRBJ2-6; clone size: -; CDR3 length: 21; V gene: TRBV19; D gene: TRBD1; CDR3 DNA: TGTGCCAGTAGTTTGGTGGACAGGTGGGCTACCAACTACTCTGGGGCCAACGTCCTGACTTTC; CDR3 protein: CASSLVDRWATNYSGANVLTF
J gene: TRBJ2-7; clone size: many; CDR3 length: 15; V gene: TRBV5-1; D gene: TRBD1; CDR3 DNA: TGCGCCAGCAGCGATCTAACGGGACAGGGCTACGAGCAGTACTTC; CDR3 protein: CASSDLTGQGYEQYF
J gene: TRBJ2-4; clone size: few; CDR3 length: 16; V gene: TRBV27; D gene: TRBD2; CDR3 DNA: TGTGCCAGCAGTTCCTTGTCAGCGGGAGAGGATTACATTCAGTGCTTC; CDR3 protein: CASSSLSAGEDYIQCF
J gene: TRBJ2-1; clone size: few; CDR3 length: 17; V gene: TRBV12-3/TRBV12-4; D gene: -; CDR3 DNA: TGTGCCAGCAGTTTAGCCGTTGGGACCCCCAGGGGCGATGAGCAGTTCTTC; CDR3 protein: CASSLAVGTPRGDEQFF
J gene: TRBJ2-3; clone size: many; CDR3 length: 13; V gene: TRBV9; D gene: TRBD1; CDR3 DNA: TGTGCCAGCAGCGCCGGGACAGGTGGTACGCAGTATTTT; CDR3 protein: CASSAGTGGTQYF
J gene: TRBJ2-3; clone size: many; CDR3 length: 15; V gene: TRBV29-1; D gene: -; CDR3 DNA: TGCAGCGGCAGGGGGGAGGACTCCCGCACAGATACGCAGTATTTT; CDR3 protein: CSGRGEDSRTDTQYF
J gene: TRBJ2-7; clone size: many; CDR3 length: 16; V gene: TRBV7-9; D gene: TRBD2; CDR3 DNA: TGTGCCAGCAGCTTAGCCAGCGGGAGCCCATCCTACGAGCAGTACTTC; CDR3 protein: CASSLASGSPSYEQYF
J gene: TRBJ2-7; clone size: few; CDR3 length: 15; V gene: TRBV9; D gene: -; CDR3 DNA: TGTGCCAGCAGCGTAGGTCGCACCGGAGGGTACGAGCAGTACTTC; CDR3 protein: CASSVGRTGGYEQYF
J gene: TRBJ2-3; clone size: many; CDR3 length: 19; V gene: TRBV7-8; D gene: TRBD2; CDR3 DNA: TGTGCCAGCAGCCCACGGCGGGAGGGCCGCGGGGAGAGCACAGATACGCAGTATTTT; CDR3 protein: CASSPRREGRGESTDTQYF
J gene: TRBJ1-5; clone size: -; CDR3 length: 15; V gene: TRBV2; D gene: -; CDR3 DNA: TGTGCCAGCAGTCCAGGGCGGACCGGCCATCAGTCCCAGCATTTT; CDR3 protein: CASSPGRTGHQSQHF
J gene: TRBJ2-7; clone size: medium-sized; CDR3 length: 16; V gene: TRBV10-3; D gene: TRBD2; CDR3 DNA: TGTGCCATCAGTGAGTCAGGGAGCGCGGGGGCCTACGAGCAGTACTTC; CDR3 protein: CAISESGSAGAYEQYF
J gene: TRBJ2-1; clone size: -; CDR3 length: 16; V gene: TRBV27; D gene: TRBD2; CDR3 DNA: TGTGCCAGCAGCTTTCTAGGACTAGCGGCGGGCAATGAGCAGTTCTTC; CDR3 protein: CASSFLGLAAGNEQFF
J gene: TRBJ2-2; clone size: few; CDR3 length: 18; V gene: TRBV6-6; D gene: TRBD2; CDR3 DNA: TGTGCCAGCAGTTACCGGAAAGCGGGAGCTATTCCAACCGGGGAGCTGTTTTTT; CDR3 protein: CASSYRKAGAIPTGELFF
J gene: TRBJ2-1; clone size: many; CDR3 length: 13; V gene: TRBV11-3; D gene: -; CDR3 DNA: TGTGCCAGCAGCTTAACCAGGGTCAATGAGCAGTTCTTC; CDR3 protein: CASSLTRVNEQFF
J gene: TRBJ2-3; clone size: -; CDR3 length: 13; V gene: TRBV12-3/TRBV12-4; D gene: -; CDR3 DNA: TGTGCCAGCAGTTCTGTGAGGGCAGATACGCAGTATTTT; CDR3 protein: CASSSVRADTQYF
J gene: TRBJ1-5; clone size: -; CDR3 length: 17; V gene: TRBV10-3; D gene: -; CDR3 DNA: TGTGCCATCAGTGAGTGGACTAGCGGGTCATCGTTGGATACGCAGCATTTT; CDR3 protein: CAISEWTSGSSLDTQHF
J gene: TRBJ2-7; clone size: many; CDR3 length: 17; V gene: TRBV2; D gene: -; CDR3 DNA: TGTGCCAGCAGACCCCTGTCGGAGGCCTTATGGTCCTACGAGCAGTACTTC; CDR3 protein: CASRPLSEALWSYEQYF
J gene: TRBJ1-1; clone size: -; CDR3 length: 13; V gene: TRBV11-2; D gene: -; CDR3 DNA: TGTGCCAGCAGCGACGCAGGGAACACTGAAGCTTTCTTT; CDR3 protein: CASSDAGNTEAFF
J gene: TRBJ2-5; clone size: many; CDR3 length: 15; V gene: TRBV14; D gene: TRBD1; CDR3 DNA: TGTGCCAGCAGCCCCGGACAGGTGGTAGGAGAGACCCAGTACTTC; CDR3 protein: CASSPGQVVGETQYF
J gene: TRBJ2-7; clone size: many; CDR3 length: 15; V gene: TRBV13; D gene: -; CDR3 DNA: TGTGCCAGCAGCGATCGACAGGCGAACTCCTACGAGCAGTACTTC; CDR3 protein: CASSDRQANSYEQYF
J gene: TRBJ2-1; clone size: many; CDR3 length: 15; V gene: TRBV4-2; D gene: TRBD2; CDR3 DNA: TGTGCCAGCAGCCAAGAGAGCGGGAGTCGAGATGAGCAGTTCTTC; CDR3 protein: CASSQESGSRDEQFF
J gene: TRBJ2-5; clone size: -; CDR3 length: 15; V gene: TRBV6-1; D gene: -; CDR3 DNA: TGTGCCAGCAGCGATCCGGGACCGAACAGGGAGACCCAGTACTTC; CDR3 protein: CASSDPGPNRETQYF
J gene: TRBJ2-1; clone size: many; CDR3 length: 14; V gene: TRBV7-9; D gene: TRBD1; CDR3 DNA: TGTGCCAGCAGCTCGACAGGGGCTAACAATGAGCAGTTCTTC; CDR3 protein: CASSSTGANNEQFF
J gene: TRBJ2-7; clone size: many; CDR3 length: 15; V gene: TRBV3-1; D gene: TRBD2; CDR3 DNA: TGTGCCAGCAGCATGCCTAGCGGGTCCTCCTACGAGCAGTACTTC; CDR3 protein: CASSMPSGSSYEQYF
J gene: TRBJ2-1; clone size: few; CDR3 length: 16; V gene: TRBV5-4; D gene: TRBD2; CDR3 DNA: TGTGCCAGCAGCGCCCTAGCGGGAGGGCCTGAGAATGAGCAGTTCTTC; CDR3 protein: CASSALAGGPENEQFF
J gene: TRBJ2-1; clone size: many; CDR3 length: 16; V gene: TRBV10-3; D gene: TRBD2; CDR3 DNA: TGTGCCATCAGTGCCGGACTAGCGGGGCTCTACAATGAGCAGTTCTTC; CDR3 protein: CAISAGLAGLYNEQFF